This T cell receptor beta chain derives from a study of T cell responses to AZD1222 COVID-19 vaccine. Study-wide results and caveats: Repertoires were collected only later (after the peak T cell response had occurred). Nearly half of spike-specific TCRs reportedly go after variant regions that carry no mutations.

The V segment lost 5 bases and the J segment 8 bases; nucleotides outside the gene matches: 11. This CDR3 has 15 residues. The germline gives CDR1 LNHDA, CDR2 SQIVND (reference sequence). A note on this clone: Its specificity is not known.

Using immunoSEQ multiplex PCR, the repertoire was profiled, and TCRdb retains in-frame clones only, with some absent. The sample has 150,000 or so clones, roughly nine tenths seen once. The sample here was peripheral blood, taken on day 0 of AZD1222 vaccination. The chain joins TRBV19 to TRBJ2-1; 8 bases are shared with TRBD2. The source of this sequence is an adult in good health. The chain's CDR3 is CASSPRTSRSYEQFF. The CDR3 bases are TGTGCCAGTAGTCCAAGGACTAGCCGGTCGTATGAGCAGTTCTTC.